Below, one T cell receptor beta chain is given with its context. Its target is unknown. The data belong to a study of CD8+CD57+ T cells in acquired aplastic anemia. Study overall: The mean DNA yield obtained from sorted CD4+ and CD8+ cells came to approximately 3 ug. Study results and caveats: The study found no significant CD8+ Simpson's diversity difference between patients and controls. Patients and controls shared 25 to 35 CD8+ CDR3 sequences, highly expressed in patients.

The CDR3 totals 13 residues. Germline V gene lookup returns CDR1 SNHLY and CDR2 FYNNEI. V gave up 5 bases and J gave up 5 bases; unmatched junction bases: 4. Previously, flow cytometry had revealed CD8+CD57+ cell expansion in the patients chosen for sequencing. The use of genomic DNA as template underpinned the TCR beta VDJ and CDR3 profiling. TCRdb reprocessed the reads with MiXCR, giving one entry per CDR3 protein. The sample consists of 150,000 to 200,000 distinct CDR3 sequences, about 64% of them appearing once. The V gene is TRBV2, the J gene TRBJ2-5, with 8 nucleotides matching TRBD2. What was sequenced was sorted CD4+, CD8+, or CD8+CD57+ T cells (not recorded which) from PBMCs. This sequence originates from a human donor with aplastic anemia. As DNA, the CDR3 is TGTGCCAGCAGTAGGGAGCGGGGGGAGACCCAGTACTTC. This sequence encodes CASSRERGETQYF.